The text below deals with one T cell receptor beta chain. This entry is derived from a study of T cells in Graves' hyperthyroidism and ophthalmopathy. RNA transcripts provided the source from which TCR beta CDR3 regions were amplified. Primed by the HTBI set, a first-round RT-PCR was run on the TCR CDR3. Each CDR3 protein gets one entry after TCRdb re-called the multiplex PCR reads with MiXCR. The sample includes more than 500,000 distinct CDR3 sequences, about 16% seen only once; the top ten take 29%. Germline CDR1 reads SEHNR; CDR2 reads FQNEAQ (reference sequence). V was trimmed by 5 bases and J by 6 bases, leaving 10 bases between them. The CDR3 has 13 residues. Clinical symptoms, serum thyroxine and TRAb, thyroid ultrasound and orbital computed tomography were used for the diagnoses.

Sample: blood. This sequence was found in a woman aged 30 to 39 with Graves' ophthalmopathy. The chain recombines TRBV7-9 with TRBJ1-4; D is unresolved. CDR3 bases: TGTGCCAGCAGCCCTGCCAACTATGAAAAACTGTTTTTT. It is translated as CASSPANYEKLFF.